The 31 T cell receptor beta chains given below trace back to one sample, sequenced in a study of blood T cell repertoires in COVID-19. Sequenced by immunoSEQ multiplex PCR; TCRdb stores in-frame clones only, minus some. The data hold about 230,000 clones, with 65% to 85% observed a single time. Sequenced material: peripheral blood. These receptors all stem from a woman older than 75 with acute or convalescent COVID-19.

This chain joins TRBV5-6 and TRBJ1-1; D not certain. CDR1 SGHDT and CDR2 YYEEEE come from the germline V gene. CDR3 length equals 15 residues. V lost 4 bases and J 0 bases, leaving 13 bases between the germline ends. The chain's CDR3 is CASSGGRWVNTEAFF. CDR3 nucleotides: TGTGCCAGCAGCGGAGGCCGGTGGGTGAACACTGAAGCTTTCTTT.

Only one count was recorded for this clone. The V call is TRBV5-4, the J call TRBJ2-1, with a tentative D call TRBD1 (5 bases). The CDR3 covers 13 residues. The V end lost 7 bases, the J end lost 7 bases, and 15 bases lay between the germline ends. Looked up from germline, CDR1 is SGHNT and CDR2 is YYREEE (reference sequence). The CDR3 nucleotides read TGTGCCAGCTTTAGAGTAGGGGAAAATGAGCAGTTCTTC. Its translation is CASFRVGENEQFF.

This chain joins TRBV10-2 and TRBJ1-2, with D maybe TRBD1 (5 bases). The CDR3 is 13 amino acids. V shed 4 bases and J shed 4 bases, with 10 bases lying between them. Germline V gene data show CDR1 as WSHSY and CDR2 as SAAADI. The CDR3 DNA reads TGCGCCAGCAGTGCAGGGAACCTCTATGGCTACACCTTC. Amino acid sequence: CASSAGNLYGYTF.

This chain links TRBV6-1 with TRBJ2-2; 8 positions match TRBD2. The CDR3 totals 17 residues. The trim removed 1 base at V and 5 bases at J, leaving 9 bases unmatched. CDR1 and CDR2 from the germline V gene are MNHNS and SASEGT. The CDR3 DNA is TGTGCCAGCAGTGAAGTGGGCGGGAGGCCGCGGACCGGGGAGCTGTTTTTT. It encodes CASSEVGGRPRTGELFF.

The rearrangement joins TRBV6-5 to TRBJ1-1; D is ambiguous. CDR3 length: 13 amino acids. Per germline, CDR1 MNHEY and CDR2 SVGAGI. The germline V and J ends were trimmed by 8 bases and 0 bases, with 10 bases remaining between them. The chain's CDR3 is CASWANLNTEAFF. The CDR3 bases are TGTGCCAGCTGGGCAAACCTGAACACTGAAGCTTTCTTT.

J is TRBJ2-1 and V is TRBV2, with 14 bases identical to TRBD2. V shed 8 bases and J 2 bases; nucleotides not matched to a gene: 14. There are 19 residues in the CDR3. CDR1 SNHLY and CDR2 FYNNEI come from the germline V gene. CDR3 protein: CASRSRLAGGRNTYNEQFF. CDR3 in DNA: TGTGCCAGCCGATCCAGACTAGCGGGGGGGCGAAACACCTACAATGAGCAGTTCTTC.

The rearrangement joins TRBV29-1 to TRBJ2-2, with 7 bases aligning to TRBD1. J was trimmed by 4 bases and V by 4 bases; bases with no gene match: 6. The germline V gene has CDR1 SQVTM and CDR2 ANQGSEA. The CDR3 runs to 14 residues. CDR3 protein: CSVAQGVGTGELFF. The CDR3, as DNA: TGCAGCGTTGCTCAGGGGGTCGGCACCGGGGAGCTGTTTTTT.

The chain carries TRBV7-8 and TRBJ1-3; TRBD1 agrees at 9 bases. The V gene's germline CDR1 is SGHVS and CDR2 FQNEAQ. The CDR3 runs 19 residues. V was clipped by 4 bases and J by 0 bases; unmatched bases: 13. CDR3 sequence: CASSSKDRGASYSGNTIYF. DNA for the CDR3: TGTGCCAGCAGCTCGAAAGACAGGGGGGCATCCTACTCTGGAAACACCATATATTTT.

The V gene is TRBV7-2, the J gene TRBJ2-7; 7 nucleotides line up with TRBD2. The germline CDR1 and CDR2 sequences are SGHTA and FQGNSA. The CDR3 runs to 15 residues. Unmatched junction bases numbered 10, after V lost 7 bases and J lost 1 base. The CDR3 DNA follows: TGTGCCAGCACCCCTGGAAGCGGGGCTTCCTACGAGCAGTACTTC. It codes for CASTPGSGASYEQYF.

V usage is TRBV19 and J usage is TRBJ1-2; D not certain. The length of the CDR3 is 14 residues. The V end lost 3 bases, the J end lost 4 bases, and 12 bases lay between the germline ends. CDR1 is LNHDA, CDR2 SQIVND, per germline (reference sequence). DNA of the CDR3: TGTGCCAGTAGTATGGTCGGGGTAGTCTATGGCTACACCTTC. It is translated as CASSMVGVVYGYTF.

The V call is TRBV13, the J call TRBJ1-1; tentatively, D is TRBD1 (6 bases). The CDR3 is 15 amino acids. Trimming took 3 bases from V and 0 from J, leaving 11 bases between them. The germline gives CDR1 PRHDT, CDR2 FYEKMQ (reference sequence). For the CDR3, the DNA is TGTGCCAGCAGCTTGGTCAGGGGCATGAACACTGAAGCTTTCTTT. It codes for CASSLVRGMNTEAFF.

The chain combines TRBV3-1 (or the pseudogene TRBV3-2) with TRBJ1-1; TRBD1 matches 7 bases. Per germline, CDR1 LGHDT and CDR2 YNNKEL (reference sequence). The CDR3 is 16 residues long. V lost 4 bases, J lost 1 base, and 9 bases stayed unmatched. As DNA, the CDR3 is TGTGCCAGCAGCCCCGGACAGGCTGTTTCGAACACTGAAGCTTTCTTT. It yields the protein CASSPGQAVSNTEAFF.

V usage is TRBV7-2 and J usage is TRBJ1-4; tentative D call: TRBD1 (5 bases). The CDR3 has 15 amino acids. The V gene lost 5 bases and the J gene lost 11 bases, with 21 bases spanning the gap. Germline CDR1 is SGHTA and CDR2 is FQGNSA. The CDR3 protein is CASSPNRQPVGKLFF. The CDR3 nucleotides are TGTGCCAGCAGCCCGAATAGACAGCCGGTGGGGAAACTGTTTTTT.

This chain uses TRBV5-5 with TRBJ2-5, with no clear D. This CDR3 has 14 residues. Germline values: CDR1 SGHKS, CDR2 YYEKEE (reference sequence). Trimming took off 4 bases at V and 1 base at J, with 11 bases between the two ends. The CDR3 here is CASSRDLGQETQYF. The CDR3 nucleotides are TGTGCCAGCAGCCGTGACTTGGGCCAAGAGACCCAGTACTTC.

V is TRBV30 and J is TRBJ1-5, with unresolved D. Trimming took off 1 base at V and 2 bases at J, with 18 bases between the two ends. Germline lookup yields CDR1 GTSNPN and CDR2 SVGIG (reference sequence). This CDR3 spans 17 amino acids. CDR3 loop: CAWSAGLMVSGNQPQHF. For the CDR3, the DNA is TGTGCCTGGAGTGCGGGGTTGATGGTTAGTGGCAATCAGCCCCAGCATTTT. Based on the CDR3 plus reference TRBV30 and TRBJ1-5, the full variable domain is SQTIHQWPATLVQPVGSPLSLECTVEGTSNPNLYWYRQAAGRGLQLLFYSVGIGQISSEVPQNLSASRPQDRQFILSSKKLLLSDSGFYLCAWSAGLMVSGNQPQHFGDGTRLSIL.

V usage is TRBV6-4 and J usage is TRBJ1-2, with 8 bases lining up with TRBD1. The V segment lost 0 bases and the J segment 8 bases; nucleotides outside the gene matches: 8. This CDR3 has 15 amino acids. Germline lookup yields CDR1 MRHNA and CDR2 SNTAGT. The CDR3 spells CASSDSLGQGLGYTF. CDR3 DNA: TGTGCCAGCAGTGACTCCCTCGGACAGGGACTCGGCTACACCTTC.

The J gene is TRBJ1-3, the V gene TRBV3-1 (or the pseudogene TRBV3-2); no clear D. V was clipped by 7 bases and J by 1 base, with 11 bases between them. Germline V gene data show CDR1 as LGHDT and CDR2 as YNNKEL (reference sequence). CDR3 length: 14 residues. CDR3 nucleotide sequence: TGTGCCAGCACCGGGTCGCAGTCTGGAAACACCATATATTTT. Its translation: CASTGSQSGNTIYF.

The rearrangement uses TRBV5-1 and TRBJ2-1, with 8 nucleotides matching TRBD2. The CDR3 is 15 amino acids. Germline V gene sequence: CDR1 SGHRS, CDR2 YFSETQ. The V and J ends lost 4 bases and 2 bases, in that order; junction bases with no gene match: 5. CDR3 sequence reads: CASSESGSPYNEQFF. The CDR3 nucleotides are TGCGCCAGCAGCGAAAGCGGGAGTCCCTACAATGAGCAGTTCTTC.

The chain recombines TRBV7-9 with TRBJ1-2; 8 bases fit TRBD1. Germline CDR1 is SEHNR and CDR2 is FQNEAQ (reference sequence). The trim removed 3 bases at V and 8 bases at J, leaving 8 bases unmatched. The CDR3 is 14 residues long. The CDR3 DNA reads as TGTGCCAGCAGCTTCGCAGGGGGCGCGTGGGGCTACACCTTC. Encoded protein: CASSFAGGAWGYTF.

The chain carries TRBV7-9 and TRBJ2-7; 9 nucleotides match TRBD2. The CDR3 runs to 15 residues. The germline V gene encodes CDR1 SEHNR and CDR2 FQNEAQ (reference sequence). V was clipped by 3 bases and J by 3 bases; unmatched bases: 6. The CDR3 nucleotides are TGTGCCAGCAGCTTTCCGAATAGCGGGGGCTACGAGCAGTACTTC. Amino acids: CASSFPNSGGYEQYF.

The rearrangement uses TRBV11-2 and TRBJ2-2, with 8 bases fitting TRBD1. Germline V CDR1 and CDR2: SGHAT, FQNNGV. V was pared by 3 bases and J by 7 bases, with 16 bases of the junction left unmatched. The CDR3 has 18 residues. This CDR3 reads CASSFVRTGQAASGELFF. Here the CDR3 DNA reads TGTGCCAGCAGCTTTGTCCGGACGGGACAGGCCGCCAGCGGGGAGCTGTTTTTT.

The chain recombines TRBV18 with TRBJ1-5; TRBD1 is a possible D gene (5 bases). V lost 4 bases, J lost 4 bases, and 11 bases lay in between. CDR1 KGHSH and CDR2 LQKENI come from the germline V gene. The CDR3 totals 14 residues. The DNA for the CDR3 is TGTGCCAGCTCACAAGGGGAAGGAAATCAGCCCCAGCATTTT. This encodes CASSQGEGNQPQHF. Full variable domain (outside the CDR3, taken from reference TRBV18 and TRBJ1-5): NAGVMQNPRHLVRRRGQEARLRCSPMKGHSHVYWYRQLPEEGLKFMVYLQKENIIDESGMPKERFSAEFPKEGPSILRIQQVVRGDSAAYFCASSQGEGNQPQHFGDGTRLSIL.

V gene TRBV6-5 combines with J gene TRBJ2-5; 9 bases are shared with TRBD2. This CDR3 contains 16 residues. V was clipped by 3 bases and J by 3 bases; unmatched bases: 8. The germline V gene encodes CDR1 MNHEY and CDR2 SVGAGI. DNA for the CDR3: TGTGCCAGCAGTTATGTTCCTAGCGGGGTCGAAGAGACCCAGTACTTC. It is translated as CASSYVPSGVEETQYF.

The chain couples TRBV28 to TRBJ1-2; 7 nucleotides align to TRBD1. Trimming took 6 bases from V and 7 from J; bases not matched to a gene: 8. The germline V gene encodes CDR1 MDHEN and CDR2 SYDVKM. This CDR3 contains 13 residues. DNA of the CDR3: TGTGCCAGCAGGCGACAGGGAACATTTGGCTACACCTTC. Amino acids: CASRRQGTFGYTF.

This sequence joins TRBV6-1 and TRBJ1-1; 10 bases agree with TRBD1. In germline, CDR1 is MNHNS, CDR2 SASEGT. This CDR3 is 17 amino acids long. V was clipped by 4 bases and J by 3 bases; unmatched bases: 11. Here the CDR3 DNA reads TGTGCCAGCAGTGCATGGACAGGGGGTCCCCGGGACACTGAAGCTTTCTTT. Its translation is CASSAWTGGPRDTEAFF.

This clone was recorded only once. This chain links TRBV2 with TRBJ2-7; tentatively, D is TRBD1 (5 bases). Germline CDR1 and CDR2: SNHLY and FYNNEI. The CDR3 runs 14 residues. V shed 3 bases and J shed 0 bases, with 9 bases lying between them. In nucleotides, the CDR3 is TGTGCCAGCAGTGAGCGACAGATCTCCTACGAGCAGTACTTC. Translation: CASSERQISYEQYF.

This clone was seen once. The chain couples TRBV6-6 to TRBJ1-5; D call uncertain. V was pared by 1 base and J by 3 bases, with 10 bases between. The CDR3 runs 15 residues. The germline V gene encodes CDR1 MNHNY and CDR2 SVGAGI (reference sequence). CDR3 coding DNA: TGTGCCAGCAGTTACTTGGCTCAGTCCAATCAGCCCCAGCATTTT. Amino acid sequence: CASSYLAQSNQPQHF.

The J gene is TRBJ1-5, the V gene TRBV6-5; unclear D gene. The germline V gene has CDR1 MNHEY and CDR2 SVGAGI. The V end was cut by 8 bases, the J end by 0 bases, with 14 bases between. This CDR3 contains 15 residues. CDR3 protein: CASQIFGNSNQPQHF. Here the CDR3 DNA reads TGTGCCAGCCAAATTTTCGGGAATAGCAATCAGCCCCAGCATTTT.

The chain uses TRBV14 and TRBJ2-2; TRBD2 agrees at 10 bases. Trimming cost V 0 bases and J 4 bases; bases outside gene matches: 5. This CDR3 is built from 17 residues. Germline CDR1 and CDR2: SGHDN and FVKESK. The CDR3 DNA follows: TGTGCCAGCAGCCAAGATCTGCTAGCGGGGGCCACCGGGGAGCTGTTTTTT. Amino acids: CASSQDLLAGATGELFF.

The chain uses TRBV7-2 and TRBJ1-2, with 7 bases lining up with TRBD1. After removal of 2 bases from V and 4 bases from J, the junction contained 4 bases not matched to a gene. CDR3 length: 14 residues. Germline V gene lookup returns CDR1 SGHTA and CDR2 FQGNSA. CDR3 loop: CASSLSQGIYGYTF. The CDR3 DNA reads as TGTGCCAGCAGCTTATCACAGGGGATCTATGGCTACACCTTC.

V gene TRBV3-1 (or the pseudogene TRBV3-2) combines with J gene TRBJ2-5; D ambiguous. V was trimmed by 4 bases and J by 7 bases, leaving 10 bases between them. Germline V gene data show CDR1 as LGHDT and CDR2 as YNNKEL (reference sequence). The CDR3 has 12 residues. CDR3 coding DNA: TGTGCCAGCAGCCCCCTACCAGGGACCCAGTACTTC. Its protein product is CASSPLPGTQYF.